This TCR beta chain was profiled in a study of PD-L1 blockade in urothelial cancer. This CDR3 comprises 13 residues. Germline-derived CDR1 and CDR2 are SGHKS and YYEKEE (reference sequence). The germline V and J ends were trimmed by 0 bases and 5 bases, with 8 bases remaining between them. Libraries were prepared by immunoSEQ multiplex PCR; TCRdb keeps only in-frame clonotypes and omits some of them. Here the sample spans tens of thousands of clones, roughly four fifths being singletons. The sequenced sample was PBMCs, obtained around atezolizumab (anti-PD-L1) treatment. The chain recombines TRBV5-5 with TRBJ2-5; D is uncertain. This clonotype was obtained from a man between 65 and 85 years old with urothelial cancer. The DNA for the CDR3 is TGTGCCAGCAGCTTGGAGCCCGGTGAGACCCAGTACTTC. As protein: CASSLEPGETQYF.